This T cell receptor (beta chain) stems from a study of shared clonotypes between healthy human individuals (dated by TCRdb to between 2020 and 2021). Regarding the complete study: The cohort included three men and a couple of women between 18 and 49 years of age. For each donor, CD4 naive and CD4 memory were each given three plates, CD8 naive was given two plates, and CD8 memory was given one plate. To estimate repertoire size and how much clonotypes are shared between individuals, the study performed deep sequencing of blood TCR repertoires from five healthy adults. Different laboratories and diverse techniques were used to prepare libraries and sequence TCR repertoires, to increase sequencing depth and limit assay-specific biases. Each donor's leukapheresis produced roughly between roughly 0.85 and 9.5 billion PBMCs.

Spanning cysteine to phenylalanine, the CDR3 consists of 13 amino acids. The read is trimmed to its CDR3 DNA, 39 bases read in frame from base 1. Trimming costs V 7 bases and J 11 bases, and their ends lie 19 bases apart. For CDR1 and CDR2, the germline V gene lists MNHEY and SVGAGI. Healthy HIV-negative adults with no recently reported acute infections or vaccinations were included as donors. Every donor was a Caucasian adult living in Nashville, Tennessee, USA. CD4+ T cells were enriched by magnetic negative selection; naive cells were then positively selected on CD45RA, and the negative fraction formed the memory subset. Blood was collected by leukapheresis, and PBMCs were isolated by Ficoll-Histopaque density gradient centrifugation and then cryopreserved in liquid nitrogen vapor phase. Analytical flow cytometry was used to check the purity and quantity of every magnetically sorted T cell population. Genomic DNA was isolated from each sorted fraction and quantified by UV absorbance on a Nanodrop 2000c.

A remark on this clone: No antigen is known for it. The record has no base qualities; no much larger clone is one base away.

Using the deep immunoSEQ assay, multiplex PCR amplified TCR CDR3 regions from genomic DNA. Extracted genomic DNA from each cell subset was spread evenly across all wells of several immunoSEQ 96-well plates, with each plate serving as a replicate. For sorted subsets, around 0.2 ug genomic DNA, equal to 25,000 to 35,000 T cell genomes, was loaded into each replicate PCR. The purified libraries were quantified using a Qubit 3.0 fluorometer, sized with a Bioanalyzer 2100, and then quantified again using the KAPA Library Quantification kit. Every immunoSEQ 96-well plate was sequenced on a dedicated single-read 150-cycle Illumina NextSeq 550 flow cell. Per the source publication's procedure: Because the immunoSEQ output held only junctional sequences and lacked quality scores, the filtering could not match the filtering applied to full-length reads. Sequences were annotated with PyIR, a Python wrapper for IgBLAST v1.9, using IMGT germline references to assign V/J genes and CDR3. Reads were removed for weak V/J assignments (E-value above 1e-6), missing CDR3, stop codons, out-of-frame junctions, or ambiguous translated residues. A V3J clonotype was defined by an identical inferred V gene, J gene, and CDR3 amino acid sequence. Percentage overlap between repertoires was calculated by dividing the number of shared unique clonotypes by the size of the smaller repertoire. Repertoire richness was assessed with RTK rarefaction, the Chao1 estimator, and Recon v2.1 estimates of unobserved clonotypes. Generation probabilities were computed with OLGA for all TCRbeta clonotypes obtained by the gDNA method from a few donors. TCRdb's version of the immuneACCESS table is confined to in-frame rearrangements and falls short of the full clone set. An unresolved V gene accounts for under half of the shortfall where checked; the remainder is of unknown origin. Clone size and V and J calls were adopted from that table, with D and trimming inferred from the DNA. For this sample the table gives millions of clones, of which around 94% were detected only once. The ten top clones hold roughly 0.14% of the sample.

Findings and caveats that apply to the study as a whole: Sampling was limited to blood, and TCR repertoires in tissue likely differ from TCR repertoires in blood. Because the study included only a small number of donors, the genetic and exposure-history diversity represented was limited. Incomplete sequencing was indicated by rarefaction of sorted-subset datasets, despite the large sequencing depth. Sharing across a few donors was observed for 5% to 6.5% of naive CD4, 3% to 3.5% of naive CD8, 2% to 2.5% of memory CD4, and about 0.38% of memory CD8 clonotypes. Compared with non-shared clonotypes, the clonotypes found in all four sorted-subset donors had higher generation probabilities. Larger estimated clonotype richness was generally found for naive subsets than for memory subsets. Pairwise subsampling led to the expectation that sequencing depth would affect the degree of clonotype sharing among donors.

Sequenced material: naive CD4+ T cells sorted from blood. What the cell subset or site label conveys for this sample: CD45RA+ positively selected. The chain is assembled from TRBV6-5 and TRBJ2-3; the D gene is perhaps TRBD1, on 6 matching bases. The clonotype originates from a man between 18 and 29 years old in good health. CDR3 sequence: CASTPSTLGQQYF. The nucleotides read TGTGCCAGCACTCCTTCGACTTTGGGACAGCAGTATTTT.